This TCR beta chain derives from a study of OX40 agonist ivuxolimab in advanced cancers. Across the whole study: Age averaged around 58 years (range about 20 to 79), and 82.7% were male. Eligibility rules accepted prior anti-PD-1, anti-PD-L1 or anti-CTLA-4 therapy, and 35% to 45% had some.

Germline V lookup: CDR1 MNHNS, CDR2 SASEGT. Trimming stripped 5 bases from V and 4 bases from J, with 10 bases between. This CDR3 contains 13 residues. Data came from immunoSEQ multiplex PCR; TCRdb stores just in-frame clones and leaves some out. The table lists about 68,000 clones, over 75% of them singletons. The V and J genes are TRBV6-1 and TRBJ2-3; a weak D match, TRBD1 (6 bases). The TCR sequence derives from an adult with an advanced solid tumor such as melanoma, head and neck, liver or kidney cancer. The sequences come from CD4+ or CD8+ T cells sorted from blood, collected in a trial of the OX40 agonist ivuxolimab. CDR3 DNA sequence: TGTGCCAGCAGTCGTGGGGGCGCAGATACGCAGTATTTT. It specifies CASSRGGADTQYF.